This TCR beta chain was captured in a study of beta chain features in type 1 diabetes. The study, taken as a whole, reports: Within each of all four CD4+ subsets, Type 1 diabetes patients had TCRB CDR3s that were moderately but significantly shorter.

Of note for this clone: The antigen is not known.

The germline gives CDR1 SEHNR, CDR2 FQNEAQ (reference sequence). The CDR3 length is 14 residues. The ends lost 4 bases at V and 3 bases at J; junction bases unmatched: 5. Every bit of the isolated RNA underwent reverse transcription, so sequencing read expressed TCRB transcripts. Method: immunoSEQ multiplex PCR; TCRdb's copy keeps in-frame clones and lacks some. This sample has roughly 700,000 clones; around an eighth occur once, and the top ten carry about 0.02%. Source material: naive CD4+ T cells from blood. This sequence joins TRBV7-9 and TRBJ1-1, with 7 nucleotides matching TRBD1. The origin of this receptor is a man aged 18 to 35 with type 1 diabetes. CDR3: CASSSRGADTEAFF. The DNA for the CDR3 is TGTGCCAGCAGCTCCAGGGGGGCGGACACTGAAGCTTTCTTT. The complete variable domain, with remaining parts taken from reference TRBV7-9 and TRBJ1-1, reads DTGVSQNPRHKITKRGQNVTFRCDPISEHNRLYWYRQTLGQGPEFLTYFQNEAQLEKSRLLSDRFSAERPKGSFSTLEIQRTEQGDSAMYLCASSSRGADTEAFFGQGTRLTVV.